The 5 T cell receptor beta chains presented below share a single source sample, sequenced in a study of T cells in Graves' hyperthyroidism and ophthalmopathy (dated by TCRdb to 2018 to 2020). The protocol used for the library was multiplex PCR. The sample was run on an Illumina HiSeq 2000. Amplification of TCR beta CDR3 regions was carried out from RNA transcripts. For the first round of RT-PCR on the TCR CDR3, the HTBI primer set was used together with the Qiagen OneStep RT-PCR kit. In TCRdb, the public reads were trimmed at Q25 with fastp and aligned with MiXCR, with productive beta chains retained. Merged by CDR3 protein, the rows form single entries marked with the most common genes and DNA. The sample records more than 350,000 distinct CDR3 sequences, roughly 15% of which are singletons. Of the sample, approximately 19% falls within the top ten clones. Sequenced sample: blood. Receptors were obtained from a woman aged 55-69 years with Graves' ophthalmopathy.

This clonotype was recorded once. V gene TRBV14 combines with J gene TRBJ2-2; no reliable D call. With 3 bases removed from V and 1 base from J, the gap between germline ends came to 15 bases. CDR1 is SGHDN, CDR2 FVKESK, per germline. The CDR3 runs 17 residues. DNA for the CDR3: TGTGCCAGCAGCCAGGCGCCTTTTGAACGGAACACCGGGGAGCTGTTTTTT. Its translation is CASSQAPFERNTGELFF.

The sample holds many counts of this clonotype. The gene calls are TRBV7-8 and TRBJ2-1; possible D gene TRBD2, 7 bases. V was pared by 5 bases and J by 5 bases, with 25 bases between. The germline gives CDR1 SGHVS, CDR2 FQNEAQ. The CDR3 contains 18 residues. The CDR3 reads CASSPEGHRRRENNEQFF. CDR3 DNA sequence: TGTGCCAGCAGCCCCGAGGGACACCGGAGGCGGGAGAACAATGAGCAGTTCTTC.

The chain is built from TRBV20-1 and TRBJ2-3; the match to TRBD2 covers 13 bases. Unmatched junction bases numbered 4, after V lost 5 bases and J lost 2 bases. The CDR3 totals 15 residues. Germline CDR1 is DFQATT and CDR2 is SNEGSKA (reference sequence). The CDR3 nucleotides read TGCAGTGCTGGGGGGACTAGCGGGGACACAGATACGCAGTATTTT. Its protein is CSAGGTSGDTDTQYF.

The chain is built from TRBV5-1 and TRBJ1-3; no reliable D call. The CDR3 extends over 16 amino acids. The germline V gene has CDR1 SGHRS and CDR2 YFSETQ. V shed 2 bases and J shed 4 bases, with 16 bases lying between them. CDR3 in DNA: TGCGCCAGCAGCTTTGGGCCGGACTTGCCCGGAAACACCATATATTTT. Translation gives CASSFGPDLPGNTIYF.

This clonotype was detected ten times or more. V usage is TRBV28 and J usage is TRBJ1-1, with D possibly matching TRBD1 (5 bases). This CDR3 has 16 amino acids. Germline CDR1 MDHEN, CDR2 SYDVKM. V lost 2 bases to trimming and J lost 7 bases, with 20 bases between them. CDR3 in amino acids: CASSLERGDRQFEAFF. For the CDR3, the DNA is TGTGCCAGCAGTTTAGAAAGAGGGGATCGCCAATTTGAAGCTTTCTTT.